The clone carrying this T cell receptor beta chain has a count of ten or more. This sample stems from a study of tumor-infiltrating lymphocytes in primary liver carcinoma. On the study more broadly: All patients had surgically resected primary liver carcinoma. Sample yields, roughly 3.5 to 8 million productive TCRbeta reads, were similar across the tissue types.

CDR1 MNHNS and CDR2 SASEGT come from the germline V gene. The CDR3 loop spans 13 amino acids. J was trimmed by 5 bases and V by 6 bases; bases with no gene match: 6. Germline DNA was extracted too, while blood RNA derived from unsorted whole blood. Chronic HBV infection, untreated so far, was present in the patients. Making TCR beta cDNA involved 400 to 600 ng total RNA and a constant-region primer. Employing slightly modified ARM-PCR, three nested multiplex PCR rounds were run, and these gave rise to the TCR beta libraries. Forward primers for TRBV1-TRBV30 and a C-beta reverse primer served the first two PCR rounds, at about 10 cycles each. TCRdb re-derived calls from the multiplex PCR reads in MiXCR, one entry per CDR3 protein. The sample lists over 250,000 distinct CDR3 sequences, more than 55% occurring once.

The sequence was collected from a woman in her 30s with primary liver carcinoma and hepatitis B virus infection. This sequence joins TRBV6-1 and TRBJ1-2, with TRBD1 matching over 7 bases. The specimen was peripheral blood. CDR3 sequence: CASRVWTGYGYTF. The CDR3, as DNA: TGTGCCAGCAGAGTCTGGACAGGATATGGCTACACCTTC.